This paragraph covers one TCR beta chain sequence. The sample belongs to a study of T cell responses to AZD1222 COVID-19 vaccine. V was clipped by 3 bases and J by 3 bases, with 9 bases between them. CDR1 and CDR2 (germline): KGHSH, LQKENI. The CDR3 loop spans 14 amino acids. Generated by immunoSEQ multiplex PCR, the TCRdb table keeps only in-frame clones and is missing some. The sample includes about 120,000 clones, approximately 91% of them seen just once. The chain links TRBV18 to TRBJ2-1; D call uncertain. Sequenced material: peripheral blood, taken on day 0 of AZD1222 vaccination. The TCR was taken from an adult in good health. The CDR3 DNA reads TGTGCCAGCTCACCTCTCATAATCTACAATGAGCAGTTCTTC. Protein product: CASSPLIIYNEQFF.